This paragraph covers one T cell receptor (beta chain) sequence. Antigen unknown. It was with 60 Vbeta and 13 Jbeta primers that the PCR ran. Profiled with immunoSEQ multiplex PCR; TCRdb holds only in-frame clones, not every one. This table has over 150,000 clones, about 81% appearing once. The sample belongs to a study of cytomegalovirus exposure and HLA in healthy donors. General study points: Later on, a genetic analysis was performed. It linked a missense variant in DCLRE1C with V- and J-gene trimming of TCR beta.

Trimming removed 9 bases from V and 0 bases from J; junction bases left unmatched: 8. The germline CDR1 and CDR2 sequences are SGHNT and YYREEE (reference sequence). The CDR3 contains 14 residues. The clonotype originates from a woman aged 18-29 years in good health and CMV-seronegative. The sample comprised PBMCs. This chain connects TRBV5-4 to TRBJ2-7; 8 nucleotides match TRBD1. The CDR3 here is CATLDRASSYEQYF. CDR3 in DNA: TGTGCCACCCTGGACAGGGCGAGCTCCTACGAGCAGTACTTC.